This note documents a single T cell receptor beta chain sequence. Antigen: not known. The PCR contained 60 Vbeta and 13 Jbeta primers. The protocol was immunoSEQ multiplex PCR, while the TCRdb copy is restricted to in-frame clones and leaves out a portion. The repertoire holds more than 150,000 clones, with around 83% as singletons. This specimen comes from a study of cytomegalovirus exposure and HLA in healthy donors. General study findings and limits: Other equally common chains were less clonally expanded than HLA-associated TCR beta chains, a later analysis showed. Researchers had no immune exposure information except CMV serostatus available. V- and J-gene trimming in TCR beta was tied to a missense DCLRE1C variant by an analysis performed later. A likely sequencing artifact accounted for one observed cluster of highly shared sequence variants.

Sequenced input: PBMCs. The clonotype originates from a woman between 18 and 29 years old in good health and CMV-seronegative.

The CDR3, as DNA: TGTGCCAGCAGTACACAGGCGCGGGAGGGTCGGGATACGCAGTATTTT. It encodes CASSTQAREGRDTQYF. The chain has TRBV6-6 and TRBJ2-3; TRBD2 matches 9 bases. From germline, CDR1 is MNHNY and CDR2 SVGAGI (reference sequence). The V segment lost 5 bases and the J segment 6 bases; nucleotides outside the gene matches: 12. The CDR3 consists of 16 residues.